This passage covers 10 T cell receptor beta chains from one sample sequenced in a study of T cell responses to AZD1222 COVID-19 vaccine. The method was immunoSEQ multiplex PCR; TCRdb's version includes in-frame clones alone and lacks a portion of them. This sample has under 95,000 clones, with around nine tenths found just once. Sequences were derived from peripheral blood, sampled 28 days after the second AZD1222 dose. The receptor source for this set is an adult who received the AZD1222 COVID-19 vaccine.

V gene TRBV30 combines with J gene TRBJ2-7; D gene unclear. The CDR3 sequence is 12 residues long. Germline loops: CDR1 GTSNPN, CDR2 SVGIG (reference sequence). Trimming shortened V by 4 bases and J by 1 base, and 8 bases separated the two germline ends. The CDR3 loop is CAWMTGSYEQYF. The CDR3 coding sequence is TGTGCCTGGATGACTGGTTCCTACGAGCAGTACTTC.

The chain couples TRBV2 to TRBJ1-1; maybe TRBD1 (5 bases). CDR1 SNHLY and CDR2 FYNNEI come from the germline V gene. Trimming took 6 bases from V and 5 from J, leaving 19 bases between them. There are 15 residues in the CDR3. The CDR3 region has the DNA TGTGCCAGCAGAAAAGCGTGGGGGGAAGGAACTGAAGCTTTCTTT. Translating it yields CASRKAWGEGTEAFF.

The chain joins TRBV24-1 to TRBJ1-1; TRBD1 might be the D (6 bases). The length of the CDR3 is 14 residues. V was clipped by 7 bases and J by 0 bases, with 11 bases between them. Looked up from germline, CDR1 is KGHDR and CDR2 is SFDVKD. Here the CDR3 DNA reads TGTGCCACCAGGGGGGGCAGTTTGAACACTGAAGCTTTCTTT. Translating it yields CATRGGSLNTEAFF.

V is TRBV5-5 and J is TRBJ1-2; no firm D call. Trimming left V 0 bases short and J 10 bases short, with 13 bases between. Germline V gene sequence: CDR1 SGHKS, CDR2 YYEKEE (reference sequence). The CDR3 has 13 amino acids. The CDR3 DNA reads TGTGCCAGCAGCTTGGACGGTGTCCTCGACTACACCTTC. Translated, it gives CASSLDGVLDYTF.

CDR3 DNA: TGCGCCAGCAGCCAAGGGCCTAGCGGGAGATCTGGGGAGCTGTTTTTT. Translation gives CASSQGPSGRSGELFF. The chain is built from TRBV4-1 and TRBJ2-2, with 10 nucleotides matching TRBD2. The germline CDR1 and CDR2 sequences are MGHRA and YSYEKL. The V segment lost 1 base and the J segment 8 bases; nucleotides outside the gene matches: 7. The CDR3 totals 16 residues.

The chain recombines TRBV19 with TRBJ1-6, with 7 bases aligning to TRBD1. The CDR3 is made up of 15 amino acids. Trimming took 4 bases from V and 6 from J; bases not matched to a gene: 6. Germline-derived CDR1 and CDR2 are LNHDA and SQIVND (reference sequence). DNA for the CDR3: TGTGCCAGTAGTAATCCGGGACAGCTTAATTCACCCCTCCACTTT. As protein: CASSNPGQLNSPLHF.

This clone was recorded only once. V gene TRBV6-1 combines with J gene TRBJ1-5; TRBD1 matches at 7 bases. CDR1 and CDR2 from the germline V gene are MNHNS and SASEGT. V lost 4 bases, J lost 0 bases, and 9 bases stayed unmatched. The CDR3 is made up of 17 amino acids. Here the CDR3 DNA reads TGTGCCAGCAGTGCCTCGGACAGGAAAGGTAGCAATCAGCCCCAGCATTTT. Amino acids: CASSASDRKGSNQPQHF.

The count of this clone is one. The chain is built from TRBV5-5 and TRBJ1-1, with unresolved D. Germline V gives CDR1 SGHKS, CDR2 YYEKEE (reference sequence). Trimming removed 0 bases at V and 4 bases at J, with 7 bases between. This CDR3 spans 13 amino acids. The CDR3 loop is CASSLVSVTEAFF. CDR3 nucleotides: TGTGCCAGCAGCTTGGTTTCGGTCACTGAAGCTTTCTTT.

V usage is TRBV6-5 and J usage is TRBJ2-5, with 8 bases identical to TRBD2. The CDR3 is made up of 14 amino acids. Germline trimming cut 6 bases from V and 5 bases from J; bases unmatched to any gene: 8. CDR1 and CDR2 from the germline V gene are MNHEY and SVGAGI. In DNA form, the CDR3 reads TGTGCCAGCAGCATCGGGGGGGGCCAGGAGACCCAGTACTTC. It yields the protein CASSIGGGQETQYF.

The rearrangement uses TRBV9 and TRBJ1-4; 7 positions agree with TRBD1. The length of the CDR3 is 16 residues. The germline gives CDR1 SGDLS, CDR2 YYNGEE. Trimming at V came to 0 bases and at J to 8 bases, leaving 10 bases not matched to a gene. Written as DNA, the CDR3 is TGTGCCAGCAGCGTAGGCCCCGGTCAGGGGGGGGAAAAACTGTTTTTT. Translated, it gives CASSVGPGQGGEKLFF.